The clone carrying this T cell receptor beta chain came up many times. The entry originates in a study of low-dose radiotherapy and immunotherapy resistance in tumors. TRAV and TRBV primers primed cDNA for both TCRalpha and TCRbeta. Both a constant-region primer and a V-primer adapter served to amplify TCRs across 20 to 25 PCR cycles. TCRdb used MiXCR to reprocess the reads, holding one entry per CDR3 protein. The sample consists of more than 30,000 distinct CDR3 sequences, about 49% of them appearing once. V dropped 1 base and J dropped 2 bases, with 13 bases sitting between them. The germline gives CDR1 DFQATT, CDR2 SNEGSKA (reference sequence). This CDR3 has 15 amino acids. Time point given: after trial treatment. As for treatment: LDRT plus nivolumab, ipilimumab, low-dose cyclophosphamide and aspirin (RACIN trial).

The chain employs TRBV20-1 and TRBJ2-3, with a tentative D call TRBD2 (6 bases). The input for sequencing was PBMCs, taken after low-dose radiotherapy plus immunotherapy. The receptor was isolated from a male donor with gallbladder cancer. For the CDR3, the DNA is TGCAGTGCTAGAGCGGCGGCGGGGATCACAGATACGCAGTATTTT. It specifies CSARAAAGITDTQYF.